The clone carrying this TCR beta chain was observed a few times. The sample originates from a study of blood T cell repertoires in COVID-19. V was pared by 2 bases and J by 3 bases, with 8 bases between. The CDR3 covers 12 residues. The germline CDR1 and CDR2 sequences are GTSNPN and SVGIG (reference sequence). Only in-frame clones appear in the TCRdb table, and some are missing; sequencing was by immunoSEQ multiplex PCR. The table records fewer than 400,000 clones, about 86% of them present only once. The sequenced sample was peripheral blood. The chain recombines TRBV30 with TRBJ2-7, with D unclear. The receptor was isolated from a man aged 25 to 40 with active or convalescent COVID-19. The CDR3 reads CAWSRVRYEQYF. The CDR3 DNA reads as TGTGCCTGGAGTCGGGTACGCTACGAGCAGTACTTC.